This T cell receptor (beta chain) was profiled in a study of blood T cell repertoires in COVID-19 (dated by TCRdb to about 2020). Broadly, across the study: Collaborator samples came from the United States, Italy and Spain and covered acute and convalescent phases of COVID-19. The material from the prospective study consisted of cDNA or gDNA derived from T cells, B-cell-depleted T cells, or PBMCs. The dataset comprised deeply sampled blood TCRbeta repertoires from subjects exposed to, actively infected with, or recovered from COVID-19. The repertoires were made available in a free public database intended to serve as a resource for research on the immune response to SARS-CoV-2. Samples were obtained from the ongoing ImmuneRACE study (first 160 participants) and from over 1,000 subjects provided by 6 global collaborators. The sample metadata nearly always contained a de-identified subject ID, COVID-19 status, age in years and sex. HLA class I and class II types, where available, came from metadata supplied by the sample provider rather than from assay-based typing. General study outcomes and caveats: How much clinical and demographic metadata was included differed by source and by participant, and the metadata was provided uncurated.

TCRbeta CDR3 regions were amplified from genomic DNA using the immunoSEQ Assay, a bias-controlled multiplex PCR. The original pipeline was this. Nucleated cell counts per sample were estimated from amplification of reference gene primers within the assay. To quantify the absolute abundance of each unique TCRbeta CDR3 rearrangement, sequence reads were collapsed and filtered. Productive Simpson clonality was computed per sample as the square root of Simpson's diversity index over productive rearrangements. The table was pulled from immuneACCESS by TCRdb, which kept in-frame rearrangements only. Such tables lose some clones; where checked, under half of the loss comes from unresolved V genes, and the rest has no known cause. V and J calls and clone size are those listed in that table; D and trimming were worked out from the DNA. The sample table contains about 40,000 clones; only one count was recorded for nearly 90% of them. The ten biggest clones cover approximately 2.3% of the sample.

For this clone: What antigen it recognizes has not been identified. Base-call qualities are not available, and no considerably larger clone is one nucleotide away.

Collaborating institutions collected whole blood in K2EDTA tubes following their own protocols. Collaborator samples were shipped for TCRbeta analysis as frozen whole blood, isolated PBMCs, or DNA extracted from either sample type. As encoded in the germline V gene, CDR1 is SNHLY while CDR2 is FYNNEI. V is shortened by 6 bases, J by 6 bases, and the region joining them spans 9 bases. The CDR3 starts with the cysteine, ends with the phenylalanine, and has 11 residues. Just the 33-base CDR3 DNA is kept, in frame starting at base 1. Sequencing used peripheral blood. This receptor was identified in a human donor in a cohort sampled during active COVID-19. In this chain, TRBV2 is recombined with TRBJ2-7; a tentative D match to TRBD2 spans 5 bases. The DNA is TGTGCCAGCAGGAGGGCGCCCGAGCAGTACTTC. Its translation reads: CASRRAPEQYF. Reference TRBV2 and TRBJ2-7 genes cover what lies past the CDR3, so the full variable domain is EPEVTQTPSHQVTQMGQEVILRCVPISNHLYFYWYRQILGQKVEFLVSFYNNEISEKSEIFDDQFSVERPDGSNFTLKIRSTKLEDSAMYFCASRRAPEQYFGPGTRLTVT.